The 8 T cell receptor beta chains presented below share a single source sample, sequenced in a study of control samples from healthy donors and cancer patients. Profiling relied on immunoSEQ multiplex PCR, and the TCRdb table lists in-frame clones only, not all of them. Of around 130,000 clones listed, about 93% were seen once; the top ten hold 2% to 2.5%. The sequenced sample consisted of blood. These receptors were collected from a man younger than 30 in good health.

This clone has a single count. The genes are TRBV18 and TRBJ1-5; D is uncertain. Between the trimmed V and J ends, which lost 1 base and 6 bases, there was a span of 16 bases. The CDR3 loop spans 16 amino acids. In germline, CDR1 is KGHSH, CDR2 LQKENI. In DNA, the CDR3 is TGTGCCAGCTCACCACGATCACGTGCGGCCAGTCAGCCCCAGCATTTT. Translated, it gives CASSPRSRAASQPQHF. Variable domain in full (rest from reference TRBV18 and TRBJ1-5): NAGVMQNPRHLVRRRGQEARLRCSPMKGHSHVYWYRQLPEEGLKFMVYLQKENIIDESGMPKERFSAEFPKEGPSILRIQQVVRGDSAAYFCASSPRSRAASQPQHFGDGTRLSIL.

The chain uses TRBV5-1 and TRBJ2-1; 8 positions match TRBD2. The V gene end was trimmed by 4 bases and the J gene end by 3 bases; junction bases not matched to a gene: 3. CDR1 is SGHRS, CDR2 YFSETQ, per germline. This CDR3 region has 14 residues. The DNA of the CDR3 is TGCGCCAGCAGCATTAGCGGGAACTACAATGAGCAGTTCTTC. The encoded protein is CASSISGNYNEQFF.

The V gene is TRBV18, the J gene TRBJ1-4; tentative D call: TRBD1 (5 bases). Germline V lookup: CDR1 KGHSH, CDR2 LQKENI. The ends were cut back, 2 bases at V and 8 bases at J, with 12 bases in the middle. This CDR3 is built from 14 residues. CDR3 amino acids: CASSPGGREEKLFF. The CDR3 coding sequence is TGTGCCAGCTCACCAGGGGGAAGAGAGGAAAAACTGTTTTTT.

The chain carries TRBV15 and TRBJ1-2; D is unclear. Between the trimmed V and J ends, which lost 1 base and 7 bases, there was a span of 10 bases. This CDR3 region has 13 residues. Germline assignment: CDR1 LNHNV and CDR2 YYDKDF (reference sequence). The CDR3, as DNA: TGTGCCACCAGCAGAGGCGGAGATGGTGGCTACACCTTC. It specifies CATSRGGDGGYTF.

The chain links TRBV5-4 to TRBJ2-1, with D uncertain. This CDR3 region has 13 residues. With 0 bases removed from V and 3 bases from J, the gap between germline ends came to 4 bases. Germline V lookup: CDR1 SGHNT, CDR2 YYREEE (reference sequence). CDR3 bases: TGTGCCAGCAGCTTGGGCATCTACAATGAGCAGTTCTTC. Its protein product is CASSLGIYNEQFF.

In DNA, the CDR3 is TGTGCCAGCAGTGTCCTTGGTGAGCAGTTCTTC. Translation: CASSVLGEQFF. The chain joins TRBV2 to TRBJ2-1; D gene ambiguous. Germline V gene data show CDR1 as SNHLY and CDR2 as FYNNEI. CDR3 length equals 11 residues. Trimming removed 4 bases at V and 9 bases at J, with 7 bases between.

The chain is built from TRBV11-2 and TRBJ1-6; D is unclear. Deletions cut 5 bases from V and 9 bases from J, with 14 bases between. The CDR3 length is 14 residues. Germline lookup yields CDR1 SGHAT and CDR2 FQNNGV. The DNA for the CDR3 is TGTGCCAGCAGCCGGGCCCCGGACGTTTCACCCCTCCACTTT. Its translation is CASSRAPDVSPLHF. The variable domain in full, with the rest retrieved from reference TRBV11-2 and TRBJ1-6, is EAGVAQSPRYKIIEKRQSVAFWCNPISGHATLYWYQQILGQGPKLLIQFQNNGVVDDSQLPKDRFSAERLKGVDSTLKIQPAKLEDSAVYLCASSRAPDVSPLHFGNGTRLTVT.

This chain links TRBV28 with TRBJ2-5; 9 nucleotides match TRBD1. From germline, CDR1 is MDHEN and CDR2 SYDVKM. V was pared by 1 base and J by 2 bases, with 17 bases of the junction left unmatched. The CDR3 is 20 residues long. CDR3 region: CASSLLPGQGNPQLQETQYF. The CDR3 DNA reads as TGTGCCAGCAGTTTATTGCCGGGACAGGGAAATCCACAACTGCAAGAGACCCAGTACTTC.